The sequence of this T cell receptor (beta chain) was determined in a study of shared clonotypes between healthy human individuals. Study results and caveats: Between a handful of donors, naive CD4 clonotypes were shared at a level of around 4.9%.

This CDR3 region has 14 residues. Between the trimmed V and J ends, which lost 3 bases and 2 bases, there was a span of 10 bases. Germline V gene lookup returns CDR1 SGHVS and CDR2 FQNEAQ. Assay: immunoSEQ multiplex PCR; the TCRdb copy retains only in-frame clones and omits some. Among about 1.1 million clones listed, about 80% were seen once. Note on this clone: No antigen is known for it.

Each of the donors was a healthy adult who was HIV-negative and had not had a recent acute infection or vaccination. The receptor's source is a man between 18 and 29 years old in good health. Some clones in this sample may be carry-over from other donors' samples. The chain uses TRBV7-8 and TRBJ1-2; D perhaps matches TRBD1 (5 bases). The sequencing sample was made of memory CD4+ T cells from PBMCs. Subset meaning: CD45RA-negative fraction. The CDR3 sequence: CASSLTVPNYGYTF. The DNA for the CDR3 is TGTGCCAGCAGCTTGACAGTCCCCAACTATGGCTACACCTTC.